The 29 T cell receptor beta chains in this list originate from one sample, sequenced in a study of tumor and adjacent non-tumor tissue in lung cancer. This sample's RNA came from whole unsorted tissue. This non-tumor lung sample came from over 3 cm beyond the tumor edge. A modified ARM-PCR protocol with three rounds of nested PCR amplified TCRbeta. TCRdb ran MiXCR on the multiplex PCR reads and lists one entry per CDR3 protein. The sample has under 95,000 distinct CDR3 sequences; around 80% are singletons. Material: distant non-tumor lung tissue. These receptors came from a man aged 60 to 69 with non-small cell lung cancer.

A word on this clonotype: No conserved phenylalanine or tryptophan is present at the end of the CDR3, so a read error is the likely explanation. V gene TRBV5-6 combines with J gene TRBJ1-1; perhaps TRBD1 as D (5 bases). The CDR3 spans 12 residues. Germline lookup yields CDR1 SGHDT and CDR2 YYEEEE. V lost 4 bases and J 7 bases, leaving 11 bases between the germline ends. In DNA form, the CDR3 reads TGTGCCAGCAGCCTCAGGGTCATTGAAGCTTTCTAT. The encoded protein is CASSLRVIEAFY.

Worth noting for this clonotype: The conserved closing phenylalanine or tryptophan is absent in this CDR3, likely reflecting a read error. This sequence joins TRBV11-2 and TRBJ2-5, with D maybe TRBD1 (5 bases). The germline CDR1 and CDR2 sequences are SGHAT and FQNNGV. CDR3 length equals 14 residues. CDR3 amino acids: CASSSEQVLETQYS. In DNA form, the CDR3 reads TGCGCCAGCAGCTCCGAACAGGTTCTGGAGACCCAGTACTCC.

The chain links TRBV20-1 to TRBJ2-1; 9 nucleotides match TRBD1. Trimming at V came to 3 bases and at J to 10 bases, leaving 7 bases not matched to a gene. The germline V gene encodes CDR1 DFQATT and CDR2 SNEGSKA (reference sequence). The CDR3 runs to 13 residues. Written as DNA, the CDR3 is TGCAGTGCTAGGAGGAACAGGGGGCCCGAGCAGTTCTTC. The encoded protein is CSARRNRGPEQFF.

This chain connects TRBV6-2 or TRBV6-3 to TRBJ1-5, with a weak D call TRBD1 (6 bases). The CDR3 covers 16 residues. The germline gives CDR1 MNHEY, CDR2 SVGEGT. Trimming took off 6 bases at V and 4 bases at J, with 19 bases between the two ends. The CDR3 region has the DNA TGTGCCAGCAGGCCACAGGGACAAAGCAGGAATCAGCCCCAGCATTTT. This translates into CASRPQGQSRNQPQHF.

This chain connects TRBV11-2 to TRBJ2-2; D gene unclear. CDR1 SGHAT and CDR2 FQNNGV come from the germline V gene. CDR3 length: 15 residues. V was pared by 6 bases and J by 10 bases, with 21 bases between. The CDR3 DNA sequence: TGTGCCAGCAGGTTGAGTAGGGTCCCTTCCGAGGAGCTGTTTTTT. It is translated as CASRLSRVPSEELFF.

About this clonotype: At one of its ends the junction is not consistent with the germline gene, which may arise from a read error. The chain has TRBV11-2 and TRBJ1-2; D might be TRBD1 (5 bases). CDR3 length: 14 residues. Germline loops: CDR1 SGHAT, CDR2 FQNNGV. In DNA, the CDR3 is TGTGCCAGCCGCTTAGAAGCAGGGATCGGAGGCTACACATTC. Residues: CASRLEAGIGGYTF.

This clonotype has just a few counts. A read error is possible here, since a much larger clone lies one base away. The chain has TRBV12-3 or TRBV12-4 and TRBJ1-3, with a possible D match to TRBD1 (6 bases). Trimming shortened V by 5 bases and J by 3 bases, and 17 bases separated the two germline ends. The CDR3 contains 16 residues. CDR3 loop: CASSPNLQGSGNTIYF. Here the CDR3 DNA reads TGTGCCAGCAGTCCTAACCTACAGGGAAGTGGAAACACCATATATTTT.

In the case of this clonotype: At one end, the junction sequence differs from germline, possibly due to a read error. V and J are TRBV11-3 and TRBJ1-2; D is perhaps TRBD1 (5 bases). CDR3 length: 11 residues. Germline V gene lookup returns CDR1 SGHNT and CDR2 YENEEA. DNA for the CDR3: TGTGCCAGTAGCTTGGTGTGGGGCTACACCTTT. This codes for CASSLVWGYTF.

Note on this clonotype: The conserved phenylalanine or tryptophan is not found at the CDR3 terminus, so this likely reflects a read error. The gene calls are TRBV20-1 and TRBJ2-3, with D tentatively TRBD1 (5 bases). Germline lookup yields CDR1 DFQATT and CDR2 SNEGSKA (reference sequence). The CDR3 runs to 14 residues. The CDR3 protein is CSASRIADTGTQYY. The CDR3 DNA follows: TGCAGTGCTTCAAGAATTGCCGATACAGGTACGCAGTATTAT.

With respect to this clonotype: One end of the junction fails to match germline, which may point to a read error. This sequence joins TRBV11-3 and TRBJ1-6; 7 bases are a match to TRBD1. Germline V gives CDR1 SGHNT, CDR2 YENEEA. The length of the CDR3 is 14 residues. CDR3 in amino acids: CASSSTTGNSPLNF. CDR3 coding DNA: TGTGCCAGCAGCTCAACGACAGGGAATTCACCCCTCAACTTT.

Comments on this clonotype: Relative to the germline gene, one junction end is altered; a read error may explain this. CDR3: CASCPQIKYEQYF. The CDR3 nucleotides are TGTGCCAGCTGCCCCCAGATTAAATACGAGCAATACTTC. This chain connects TRBV11-2 to TRBJ2-7; D is unclear. Germline V lookup: CDR1 SGHAT, CDR2 FQNNGV. This CDR3 has 13 residues. The entire variable domain, with the rest obtained from reference TRBV11-2 and TRBJ2-7, is as follows: EAGVAQSPRYKIIEKRQSVAFWCNPISGHATLYWYQQILGQGPKLLIQFQNNGVVDDSQLPKDRFSAERLKGVDSTLKIQPAKLEDSAVYLCASCPQIKYEQYFGPGTRLTVT.

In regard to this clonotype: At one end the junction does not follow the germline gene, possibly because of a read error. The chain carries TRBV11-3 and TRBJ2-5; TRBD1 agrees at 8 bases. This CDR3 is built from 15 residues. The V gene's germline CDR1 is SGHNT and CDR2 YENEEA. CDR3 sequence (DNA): TGTGCCAGCAGCTTAGGGACAGGGCTGCAAGAGACCCTGTACTTC. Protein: CASSLGTGLQETLYF.

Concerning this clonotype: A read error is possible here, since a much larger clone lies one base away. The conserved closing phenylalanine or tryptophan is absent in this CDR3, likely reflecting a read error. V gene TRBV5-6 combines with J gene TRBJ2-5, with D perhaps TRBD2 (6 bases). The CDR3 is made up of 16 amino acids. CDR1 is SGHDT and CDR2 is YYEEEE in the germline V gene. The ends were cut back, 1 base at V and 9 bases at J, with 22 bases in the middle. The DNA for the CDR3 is TGTGCCAGCAGCTTGTCTGGGTCTACACCTACGGGGGCCCAGTACATC. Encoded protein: CASSLSGSTPTGAQYI.

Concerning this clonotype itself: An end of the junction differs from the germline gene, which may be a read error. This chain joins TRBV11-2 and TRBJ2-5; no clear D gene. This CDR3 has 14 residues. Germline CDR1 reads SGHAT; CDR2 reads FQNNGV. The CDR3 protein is CSSSSGYVQETQYF. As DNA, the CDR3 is TGTTCCAGCAGCTCTGGATACGTCCAAGAGACCCAGTACTTC.

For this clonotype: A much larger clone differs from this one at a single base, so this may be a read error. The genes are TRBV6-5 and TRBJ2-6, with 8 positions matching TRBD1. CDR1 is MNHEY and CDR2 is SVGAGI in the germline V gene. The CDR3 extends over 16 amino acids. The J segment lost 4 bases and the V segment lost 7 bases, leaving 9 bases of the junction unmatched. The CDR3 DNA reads TGTGCCAGCAATGATCAGGGGGCGGCCGGGGCCAACGTCCTGACTTTC. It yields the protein CASNDQGAAGANVLTF.

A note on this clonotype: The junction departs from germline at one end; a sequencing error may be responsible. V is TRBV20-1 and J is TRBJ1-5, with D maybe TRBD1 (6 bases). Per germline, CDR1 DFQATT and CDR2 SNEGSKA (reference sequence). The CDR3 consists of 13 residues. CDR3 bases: TGCAGTGCTAGGTATTGGGACAAACAGCTCCAGCATTTT. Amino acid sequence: CSARYWDKQLQHF.

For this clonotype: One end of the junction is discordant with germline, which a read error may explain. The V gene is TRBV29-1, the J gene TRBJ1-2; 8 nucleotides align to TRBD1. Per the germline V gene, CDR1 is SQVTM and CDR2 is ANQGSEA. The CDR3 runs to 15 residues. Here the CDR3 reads CSVGELLQGDHGYTF. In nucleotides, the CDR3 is TGCAGCGTTGGGGAACTTTTACAGGGGGATCATGGTTACACCTTC.

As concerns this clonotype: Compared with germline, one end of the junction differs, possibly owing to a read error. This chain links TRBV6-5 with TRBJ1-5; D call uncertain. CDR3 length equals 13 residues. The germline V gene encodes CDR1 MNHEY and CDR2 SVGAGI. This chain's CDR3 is CASSLAGNQSQHF. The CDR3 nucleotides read TGCGCCAGCAGTTTAGCGGGAAATCAGTCCCAGCATTTT.

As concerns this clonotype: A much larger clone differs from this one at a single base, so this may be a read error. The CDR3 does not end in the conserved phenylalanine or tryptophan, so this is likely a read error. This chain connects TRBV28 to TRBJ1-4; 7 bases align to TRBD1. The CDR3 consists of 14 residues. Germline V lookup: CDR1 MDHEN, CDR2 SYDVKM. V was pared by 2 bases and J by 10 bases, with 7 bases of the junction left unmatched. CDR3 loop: CASSLRGGGGKLFV. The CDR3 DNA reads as TGTGCCAGCAGTTTACGGGGAGGGGGCGGAAAACTGTTTGTT.

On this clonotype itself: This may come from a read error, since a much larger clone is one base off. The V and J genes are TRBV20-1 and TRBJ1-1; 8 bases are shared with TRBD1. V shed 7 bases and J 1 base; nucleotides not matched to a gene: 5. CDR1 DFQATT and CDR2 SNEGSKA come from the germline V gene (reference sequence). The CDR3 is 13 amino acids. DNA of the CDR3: TGCAGTGTTTCTGGGACAGGGAACACTGAAGCTTTCTTT. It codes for CSVSGTGNTEAFF.

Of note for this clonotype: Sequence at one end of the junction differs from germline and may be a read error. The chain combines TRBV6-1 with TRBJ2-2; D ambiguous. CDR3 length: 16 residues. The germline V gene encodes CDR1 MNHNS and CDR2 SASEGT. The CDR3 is CASFDCVGSNTEELFF. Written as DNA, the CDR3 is TGTGCCAGTTTCGACTGTGTAGGATCTAACACCGAGGAGCTGTTTTTT.

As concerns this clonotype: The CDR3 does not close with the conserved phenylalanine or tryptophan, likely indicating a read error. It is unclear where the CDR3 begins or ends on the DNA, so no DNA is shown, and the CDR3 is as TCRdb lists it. The CDR3 loop is CASSLDLNTEVFV. This chain joins TRBV11-2 and TRBJ1-1. The CDR3 is 13 residues long, counting both termini. Per the germline V gene, CDR1 is SGHAT and CDR2 is FQNNGV.

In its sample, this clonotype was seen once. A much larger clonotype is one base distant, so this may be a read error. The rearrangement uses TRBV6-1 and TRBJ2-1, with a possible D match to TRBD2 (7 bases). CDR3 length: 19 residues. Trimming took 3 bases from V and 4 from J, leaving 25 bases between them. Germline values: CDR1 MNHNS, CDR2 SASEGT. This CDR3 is CASSDSGLPRGRGYNEQFF. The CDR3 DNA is TGTGCCAGCAGTGACTCCGGCCTTCCGAGGGGGAGGGGTTACAATGAGCAGTTCTTC.

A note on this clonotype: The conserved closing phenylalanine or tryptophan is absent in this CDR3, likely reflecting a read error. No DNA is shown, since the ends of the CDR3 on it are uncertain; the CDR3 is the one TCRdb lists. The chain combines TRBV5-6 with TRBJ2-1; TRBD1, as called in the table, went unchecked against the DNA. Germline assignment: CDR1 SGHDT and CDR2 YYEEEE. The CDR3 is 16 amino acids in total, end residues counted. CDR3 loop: CASSQDRGEVYNEQLL.

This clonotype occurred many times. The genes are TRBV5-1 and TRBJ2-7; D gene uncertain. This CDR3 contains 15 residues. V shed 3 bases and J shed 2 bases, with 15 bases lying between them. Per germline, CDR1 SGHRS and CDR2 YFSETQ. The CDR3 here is CASSSDDTRPYEQYF. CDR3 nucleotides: TGCGCCAGCAGCTCCGATGACACAAGACCCTACGAGCAGTACTTC.

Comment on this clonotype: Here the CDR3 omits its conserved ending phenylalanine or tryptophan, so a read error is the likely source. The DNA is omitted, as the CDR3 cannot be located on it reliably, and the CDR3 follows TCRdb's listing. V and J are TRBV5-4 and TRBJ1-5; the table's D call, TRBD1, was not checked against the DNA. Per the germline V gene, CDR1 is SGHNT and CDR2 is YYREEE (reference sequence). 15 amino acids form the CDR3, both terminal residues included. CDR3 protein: CASSFFGGSNQPHHL.

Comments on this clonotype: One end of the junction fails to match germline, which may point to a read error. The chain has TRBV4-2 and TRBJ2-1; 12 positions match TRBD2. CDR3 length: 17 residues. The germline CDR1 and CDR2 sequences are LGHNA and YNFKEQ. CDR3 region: CASNQVTSGRPDNEQFF. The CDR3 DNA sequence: TGTGCCAGCAACCAAGTGACTAGCGGGAGACCTGACAATGAGCAATTCTTC.

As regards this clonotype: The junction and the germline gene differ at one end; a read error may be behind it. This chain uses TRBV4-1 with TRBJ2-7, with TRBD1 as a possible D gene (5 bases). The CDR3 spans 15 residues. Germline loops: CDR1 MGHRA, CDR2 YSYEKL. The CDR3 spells CASGQARTRKYEQYF. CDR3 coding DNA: TGCGCCAGCGGCCAGGCCAGGACAAGGAAGTACGAGCAGTACTTC.

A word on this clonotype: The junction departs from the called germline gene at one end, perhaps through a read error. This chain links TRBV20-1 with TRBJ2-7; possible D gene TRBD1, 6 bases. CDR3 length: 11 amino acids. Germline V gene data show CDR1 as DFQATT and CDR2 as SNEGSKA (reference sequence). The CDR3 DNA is TGCAGTGGTCCTACAGGGCCCGGGCAGTATTTC. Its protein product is CSGPTGPGQYF.